This T cell receptor (beta chain) stems from a study of beta chain features in type 1 diabetes. Expressed TCRB transcripts were sequenced, since all the RNA that had been isolated was reverse transcribed. Sequencing used immunoSEQ multiplex PCR; TCRdb keeps in-frame clones, though not all of them. The profile shows roughly 47,000 clones, 35% to 55% of them singletons. In regard to this clone: Its specificity is not known.

Study-level findings and limits: TCRB CDR3s from Type 1 diabetes patients were moderately but significantly shorter in all four CD4+ subsets.

Germline CDR1 and CDR2: SQVTM and ANQGSEA. Trimming took 4 bases from V and 3 from J; bases not matched to a gene: 3. This CDR3 spans 12 amino acids. This sequence joins TRBV29-1 and TRBJ2-7; TRBD1 agrees at 7 bases. The receptor was derived from a young man with type 1 diabetes. The specimen was stem cell memory CD4+ T cells from blood. The CDR3 nucleotides read TGCAGCGTTGGGAGACAGGGCTACGAGCAGTACTTC. It is translated as CSVGRQGYEQYF.